Presented here are 18 T cell receptor beta chains from one specimen sequenced in a study of blood T cell repertoires in COVID-19 (dated by TCRdb to 2018 to 2021). Library generation was performed with the immunoSEQ multiplex PCR assay. TCRdb retrieved this table from immuneACCESS and kept in-frame rearrangements only. Not all clones are present; in checked studies, unresolved V genes account for under half, and no reason is known for the remainder. A total of approximately 180,000 clones appear in this sample, approximately 82% of them only once. Around 5.5% of the sample rests with the top ten. The sequencing input was PBMCs or T cells enriched from blood (not recorded which). The receptors were gathered from an older woman with acute COVID-19.

The V and J genes are TRBV6-6 and TRBJ2-2, with a possible D match to TRBD1 (5 bases). The germline V and J ends were trimmed by 6 bases and 7 bases, with 12 bases remaining between them. Germline CDR1 and CDR2: MNHNY and SVGAGI (reference sequence). The CDR3 totals 13 residues. DNA of the CDR3: TGTGCCAGCAGCCTTCAAGGGGTCGGGGAGCTGTTTTTT. Amino acid sequence: CASSLQGVGELFF.

V usage is TRBV10-1 and J usage is TRBJ2-2, with 8 bases fitting TRBD2. Looked up from germline, CDR1 is WNHNN and CDR2 is SYGVQD (reference sequence). The CDR3 runs to 13 residues. The V segment lost 7 bases and the J segment 4 bases; nucleotides outside the gene matches: 2. CDR3 loop: CASKGTSTGELFF. The CDR3, as DNA: TGCGCCAGCAAGGGGACTAGCACCGGGGAGCTGTTTTTT.

The chain carries TRBV5-5 and TRBJ2-7, with 13 bases matching TRBD2. Looked up from germline, CDR1 is SGHKS and CDR2 is YYEKEE (reference sequence). After removal of 4 bases from V and 2 bases from J, the junction contained 3 bases not matched to a gene. The CDR3 sequence is 15 residues long. The CDR3 loop reads CASSLTSGGAYEQYV. In DNA, the CDR3 is TGTGCCAGCAGCCTTACTAGCGGGGGGGCCTACGAGCAGTACGTC.

Regarding this clone: The junction shows a germline mismatch at one end, possibly a read error. The J gene is TRBJ2-1, the V gene TRBV24-1, with 8 bases aligning to TRBD2. The CDR3 sequence is 16 residues long. The germline V gene has CDR1 KGHDR and CDR2 SFDVKD. The CDR3 coding sequence is TGTGCCACCAGTGATTCCCACGCGGGGGGCTACAATAAGCAGTTCTTC. Its translation: CATSDSHAGGYNKQFF.

V gene TRBV28 combines with J gene TRBJ1-6, with D maybe TRBD1 (5 bases). V lost 5 bases, J lost 13 bases, and 15 bases lay in between. Looked up from germline, CDR1 is MDHEN and CDR2 is SYDVKM. CDR3 length equals 13 residues. The CDR3 DNA is TGTGCCAGCAGTCCAATTACGCAGGGCCCCCTCCACTTT. As protein: CASSPITQGPLHF.

The J gene is TRBJ1-3, the V gene TRBV7-9; TRBD1 aligns across 7 bases. The V gene end was trimmed by 5 bases and the J gene end by 4 bases; junction bases not matched to a gene: 11. CDR1 and CDR2 from the germline V gene are SEHNR and FQNEAQ (reference sequence). This CDR3 is built from 16 residues. CDR3 in amino acids: CASSTYRGPAGNTIYF. In DNA form, the CDR3 reads TGTGCCAGCAGCACCTACAGGGGACCCGCAGGAAACACCATATATTTT.

The chain uses TRBV6-5 and TRBJ2-7, with TRBD2 identical over 10 bases. This CDR3 is built from 14 residues. CDR1 and CDR2 (germline): MNHEY, SVGAGI. The V segment lost 6 bases and the J segment 6 bases; nucleotides outside the gene matches: 8. CDR3 sequence reads: CASRPPGLAFEQYF. The DNA for the CDR3 is TGTGCCAGCAGGCCCCCGGGACTAGCGTTCGAGCAGTACTTC.

The chain combines TRBV18 with TRBJ1-3; a possible D gene is TRBD1 (5 bases). V was shortened by 0 bases and J by 0 bases, with 21 bases between the two germline ends. CDR1 and CDR2 from the germline V gene are KGHSH and LQKENI. The CDR3 is 20 amino acids. The CDR3 coding sequence is TGTGCCAGCTCACCACCGGGTCGAAGTTTCCCGGGGGGCTCTGGAAACACCATATATTTT. Translating gives CASSPPGRSFPGGSGNTIYF. Based on the CDR3 plus reference TRBV18 and TRBJ1-3, the full variable domain is NAGVMQNPRHLVRRRGQEARLRCSPMKGHSHVYWYRQLPEEGLKFMVYLQKENIIDESGMPKERFSAEFPKEGPSILRIQQVVRGDSAAYFCASSPPGRSFPGGSGNTIYFGEGSWLTVV.

This clone was seen once. This chain links TRBV20-1 with TRBJ1-1; perhaps TRBD1 as D (5 bases). Germline-derived CDR1 and CDR2 are DFQATT and SNEGSKA (reference sequence). The CDR3 covers 11 residues. Trimming shortened V by 3 bases and J by 6 bases, and 8 bases separated the two germline ends. The CDR3 DNA sequence: TGCAGTGCTAGTCGGGGGGCTGAAGCTTTCTTT. Its protein product is CSASRGAEAFF.

The rearrangement links TRBV19 to TRBJ2-7; tentative D call: TRBD2 (5 bases). Deletions cut 5 bases from V and 2 bases from J, with 16 bases between. The germline V gene has CDR1 LNHDA and CDR2 SQIVND (reference sequence). This CDR3 region has 15 residues. The DNA for the CDR3 is TGTGCCAGTAGTCCTCGTTTCGAGGGCCCCTACGAGCAGTACTTC. Its translation is CASSPRFEGPYEQYF.

This clone was seen just once. V is TRBV7-6 and J is TRBJ2-2; unclear D gene. Trimming shortened V by 2 bases and J by 2 bases, and 9 bases separated the two germline ends. Germline values: CDR1 SGHVS, CDR2 FNYEAQ. The CDR3 is 15 amino acids. The CDR3 sequence: CASSLMGTNTGELFF. CDR3 coding DNA: TGTGCCAGCAGCTTAATGGGCACCAACACCGGGGAGCTGTTTTTT.

The chain employs TRBV28 and TRBJ1-1; D possibly corresponds to TRBD1 (6 bases). CDR3 length: 13 residues. Between the trimmed V and J ends, which lost 3 bases and 5 bases, there was a span of 10 bases. Germline V gives CDR1 MDHEN, CDR2 SYDVKM. The CDR3 here is CASSLGALTEAFF. CDR3 coding DNA: TGTGCCAGCAGTTTGGGGGCGTTGACTGAAGCTTTCTTT.

The chain combines TRBV7-9 with TRBJ2-2, with TRBD2 identical over 8 bases. Trimming took 3 bases from V and 7 from J; bases not matched to a gene: 16. The CDR3 runs 18 residues. CDR1 and CDR2 (germline): SEHNR, FQNEAQ (reference sequence). As DNA, the CDR3 is TGTGCCAGCAGCTTCATCGTAACTAGCGGACCTTTTGGCGGGGAGCTGTTTTTT. Protein: CASSFIVTSGPFGGELFF.

The chain carries TRBV2 and TRBJ2-5; 10 positions match TRBD2. The germline gives CDR1 SNHLY, CDR2 FYNNEI. This CDR3 contains 16 residues. V shed 2 bases and J 9 bases; nucleotides not matched to a gene: 12. The CDR3 protein is CASSERASGRGGAQYF. The CDR3 DNA follows: TGTGCCAGCAGTGAACGGGCTAGCGGGAGAGGGGGGGCCCAGTACTTC.

The V gene is TRBV18, the J gene TRBJ1-2; D unresolved. This CDR3 is 13 amino acids long. The ends were cut back, 4 bases at V and 4 bases at J, with 10 bases in the middle. Germline CDR1 KGHSH, CDR2 LQKENI. CDR3 DNA: TGTGCCAGCTCACAACCGGCAGTCTATGGCTACACCTTC. Residues: CASSQPAVYGYTF.

The chain recombines TRBV10-3 with TRBJ2-7; D is perhaps TRBD2 (5 bases). The CDR3 spans 15 residues. Trimming took off 10 bases at V and 3 bases at J, with 22 bases between the two ends. Germline CDR1 is ENHRY and CDR2 is SYGVKD. The CDR3 sequence: CATLDPRRSGYEQYF. The CDR3 DNA is TGTGCCACCCTAGACCCAAGGAGGAGCGGCTACGAGCAGTACTTC.

The chain joins TRBV6-5 to TRBJ2-1; tentatively, D is TRBD1 (7 bases). Looked up from germline, CDR1 is MNHEY and CDR2 is SVGAGI. The CDR3 loop spans 14 amino acids. V was trimmed by 6 bases and J by 8 bases, leaving 17 bases between them. CDR3 sequence: CASSRQGLGHEQFF. Written as DNA, the CDR3 is TGTGCCAGCAGCAGACAGGGACTGGGCCATGAGCAGTTCTTC.

This sequence joins TRBV5-8 and TRBJ1-2, with TRBD1 identical over 7 bases. The CDR3 runs 14 residues. Germline V CDR1 and CDR2: SGHTS, YDEGEE. V lost 0 bases and J lost 3; bases outside the gene matches: 2. CDR3 in DNA: TGTGCCAGCAGCTTGGACAGGGGATACTATGGCTACACCTTC. Translated, it gives CASSLDRGYYGYTF.